This entry lists 21 T cell receptor beta chains sequenced from one sample in a study of T cells in Graves' hyperthyroidism and ophthalmopathy. What was amplified from RNA transcripts were TCR beta CDR3 regions. Researchers ran a first-round RT-PCR on the TCR CDR3 using the HTBI primer set. TCRdb re-derived calls from the multiplex PCR reads in MiXCR, one entry per CDR3 protein. The table has more than 95,000 distinct CDR3 sequences, roughly 47% seen once; the top ten hold about 28%. Sample: blood. These receptors came from a middle-aged man with Graves' hyperthyroidism.

The genes are TRBV2 and TRBJ1-1; D gene uncertain. The V end was cut by 6 bases, the J end by 8 bases, with 13 bases between. This CDR3 has 12 residues. CDR1 is SNHLY and CDR2 is FYNNEI in the germline V gene. CDR3 DNA sequence: TGTGCCAGCAGACCCGGCTACTTGGAAGCTTTCTTT. This encodes CASRPGYLEAFF.

The chain recombines TRBV24-1 with TRBJ2-1; D unclear. The V gene's germline CDR1 is KGHDR and CDR2 SFDVKD. Trimming cost V 4 bases and J 5 bases, with 8 bases left between them. CDR3 length equals 13 residues. CDR3 in amino acids: CATSESRDNEQFF. CDR3 DNA sequence: TGTGCCACCAGTGAGTCCCGGGACAATGAGCAGTTCTTC.

This clonotype was seen repeatedly, ten times or more. The CDR3 DNA reads TGCAGCGTCCCAAGGGCGGGAGTTTACAATGAGCAGTTCTTC. Its protein is CSVPRAGVYNEQFF. This chain links TRBV29-1 with TRBJ2-1; the match to TRBD2 covers 7 bases. The germline V gene encodes CDR1 SQVTM and CDR2 ANQGSEA. This CDR3 has 14 amino acids. The trim removed 6 bases at V and 4 bases at J, leaving 9 bases unmatched.

This clonotype was counted ten times or more. The chain uses TRBV19 and TRBJ2-7; 9 nucleotides match TRBD1. The V and J ends lost 3 bases and 1 base, in that order; junction bases with no gene match: 1. Germline V gives CDR1 LNHDA, CDR2 SQIVND (reference sequence). The CDR3 spans 14 residues. The CDR3 DNA is TGTGCCAGTAGTATGGGGACAGGGTCCTACGAGCAGTACTTC. It encodes CASSMGTGSYEQYF.

The V and J genes are TRBV19 and TRBJ1-4, with unresolved D. Germline V gene sequence: CDR1 LNHDA, CDR2 SQIVND (reference sequence). This CDR3 is built from 16 residues. The V end was cut by 4 bases, the J end by 5 bases, with 17 bases between. CDR3 DNA sequence: TGTGCCAGTAGTACCGGACTAGCGGGTTACAATGAAAAACTGTTTTTT. Residues: CASSTGLAGYNEKLFF.

The chain has TRBV29-1 and TRBJ1-2, with D possibly being TRBD1 (6 bases). The CDR3 is made up of 10 amino acids. Germline V gives CDR1 SQVTM, CDR2 ANQGSEA. Trimming removed 5 bases from V and 12 bases from J, with 13 bases in between. DNA for the CDR3: TGCAGCGTTAAAGGGGGTGGAAACACCTTC. As protein: CSVKGGGNTF.

This clonotype was counted at least ten times. The chain combines TRBV6-5 with TRBJ2-7; weak D call: TRBD1 (6 bases). CDR3 size: 14 residues. The germline CDR1 and CDR2 sequences are MNHEY and SVGAGI. The V and J ends lost 3 bases and 3 bases respectively, with 12 bases between them. The CDR3 coding sequence is TGTGCCAGCAGTTATGGGACATCGGGCTACGAGCAGTACTTC. Residues: CASSYGTSGYEQYF.

The chain combines TRBV7-2 with TRBJ2-5; tentatively, D is TRBD2 (7 bases). CDR1 is SGHTA and CDR2 is FQGNSA in the germline V gene. The V gene lost 5 bases and the J gene lost 7 bases, with 17 bases spanning the gap. The CDR3 extends over 14 amino acids. The CDR3 DNA follows: TGTGCCAGCAGCCCGGCGGGGGCGGGAGTGACCCAGTACTTC. This gives the protein CASSPAGAGVTQYF.

This chain links TRBV30 with TRBJ1-4; D remains ambiguous. The V gene lost 2 bases and the J gene lost 5 bases, with 3 bases spanning the gap. The CDR3 has 11 amino acids. CDR1 GTSNPN and CDR2 SVGIG come from the germline V gene (reference sequence). This CDR3 is CAWSPNEKLFF. CDR3 coding DNA: TGTGCCTGGAGTCCCAATGAAAAACTGTTTTTT.

This clonotype was observed a handful of times. This clone may be a read error of a much larger clone one base away. The chain links TRBV6-6 to TRBJ1-1; unclear D gene. Germline V gene sequence: CDR1 MNHNY, CDR2 SVGAGI (reference sequence). This CDR3 contains 14 residues. The CDR3 DNA is TGTGCCGGCAGTTACTCGAACAGGAACACTGAAGCTTTCTTT. Translation gives CAGSYSNRNTEAFF.

Concerning this clonotype itself: No conserved phenylalanine or tryptophan is present at the end of the CDR3, so a read error is the likely explanation. This chain uses TRBV7-2 with TRBJ2-5, with 8 bases aligning to TRBD2. The V gene end was trimmed by 1 base and the J gene end by 2 bases; junction bases not matched to a gene: 12. Germline values: CDR1 SGHTA, CDR2 FQGNSA. CDR3 length: 18 residues. CDR3 loop: CASSLGIAAGEGQETQYL. Here the CDR3 DNA reads TGTGCCAGCAGCTTAGGCATTGCAGCGGGAGAAGGGCAAGAGACCCAGTACCTC.

The rearrangement uses TRBV5-4 and TRBJ2-1; 7 bases line up with TRBD1. The CDR3 runs to 13 residues. Germline values: CDR1 SGHNT, CDR2 YYREEE (reference sequence). Trimming removed 4 bases from V and 9 bases from J; junction bases left unmatched: 7. The CDR3 reads CASSHRGGSEQFF. As DNA, the CDR3 is TGTGCCAGCAGCCACAGAGGGGGCAGTGAGCAGTTCTTC.

The V gene is TRBV10-3, the J gene TRBJ2-7; 10 bases agree with TRBD2. Germline CDR1 is ENHRY and CDR2 is SYGVKD. V was pared by 5 bases and J by 5 bases, with 6 bases of the junction left unmatched. The CDR3 is made up of 14 amino acids. CDR3 loop: CAISSGRAKNEQYF. The CDR3 coding sequence is TGTGCCATCAGTAGCGGGAGGGCCAAAAACGAGCAGTACTTC.

The chain joins TRBV29-1 to TRBJ1-1; 10 nucleotides match TRBD1. CDR1 is SQVTM, CDR2 ANQGSEA, per germline. This CDR3 has 14 amino acids. J was trimmed by 5 bases and V by 1 base; bases with no gene match: 4. The CDR3 DNA is TGCAGCGTTGAAGGAGGGACAGGGGAGACTGAAGCTTTCTTT. This sequence encodes CSVEGGTGETEAFF.

With respect to this clonotype: The junction and the germline gene differ at one end; a read error may be behind it. V usage is TRBV11-3 and J usage is TRBJ2-1; TRBD1 matches 7 bases. Germline lookup yields CDR1 SGHNT and CDR2 YENEEA. The CDR3 runs 16 residues. DNA of the CDR3: TGTGCCAGCAGCCCCCGGGACAGAGTTTATGACAATGAGCAGGTCTTC. It codes for CASSPRDRVYDNEQVF.

This clonotype was observed many times. A read error may be the cause here, since a much bigger clone is one base away. The V and J genes are TRBV7-9 and TRBJ1-6; D call uncertain. The CDR3 spans 15 residues. V was shortened by 1 base and J by 9 bases, with 13 bases between the two germline ends. Per the germline V gene, CDR1 is SEHNR and CDR2 is FQNEAQ (reference sequence). The CDR3 nucleotides read TGTGCCAGCAGCTTAGGGGCAGGAAAAACTTCACCCCTCCACTTT. It translates to CASSLGAGKTSPLHF. Drawing the rest from reference TRBV7-9 and TRBJ1-6, the complete variable domain is DTGVSQNPRHKITKRGQNVTFRCDPISEHNRLYWYRQTLGQGPEFLTYFQNEAQLEKSRLLSDRFSAERPKGSFSTLEIQRTEQGDSAMYLCASSLGAGKTSPLHFGNGTRLTVT.

The V gene is TRBV7-9, the J gene TRBJ2-1, with 10 positions matching TRBD2. Germline V gene lookup returns CDR1 SEHNR and CDR2 FQNEAQ (reference sequence). The CDR3 runs to 13 residues. V was clipped by 5 bases and J by 8 bases; unmatched bases: 3. CDR3 coding DNA: TGTGCCAGCAGCCCCGGGACTAGCGATGAGCAGTTCTTC. It codes for CASSPGTSDEQFF.

This clonotype was seen ten or more times. This sequence joins TRBV12-3 or TRBV12-4 and TRBJ2-7; possibly TRBD1 for D (5 bases). There are 14 residues in the CDR3. Trimming cost V 1 base and J 6 bases, with 13 bases left between them. The CDR3 protein is CASSLVSTVPEQYF. Here the CDR3 DNA reads TGTGCCAGCAGTTTAGTTTCGACAGTACCCGAGCAGTACTTC.

The J gene is TRBJ2-4, the V gene TRBV4-3; TRBD2 might be the D (6 bases). This CDR3 has 17 residues. Germline assignment: CDR1 LGHNA and CDR2 YSLEER. V gave up 0 bases and J gave up 1 base, with 13 bases separating them. The CDR3 region is CASSQDSGSGAKNIQYF. The DNA for the CDR3 is TGCGCCAGCAGCCAAGATTCCGGGAGTGGGGCCAAAAACATTCAGTACTTC.

This clonotype was counted many times. The chain employs TRBV6-1 and TRBJ1-5; unclear D gene. The germline V and J ends were trimmed by 3 bases and 4 bases, with 4 bases remaining between them. Germline CDR1 reads MNHNS; CDR2 reads SASEGT. The CDR3 totals 12 residues. CDR3 sequence reads: CASSDLNQPQHF. The CDR3 DNA reads TGTGCCAGCAGTGACCTGAATCAGCCCCAGCATTTT.

This clonotype counts as medium-sized (0.01 to 0.1%). The rearrangement uses TRBV24-1 and TRBJ1-3, with 8 bases lining up with TRBD1. The CDR3 contains 15 residues. The germline CDR1 and CDR2 sequences are KGHDR and SFDVKD. After removal of 4 bases from V and 8 bases from J, the junction contained 9 bases not matched to a gene. The CDR3 reads CATSDAGQGRHTIYF. CDR3 DNA: TGTGCCACCAGTGACGCCGGACAGGGTAGGCACACCATATATTTT.